The 23 T cell receptor beta chains given below trace back to one sample, sequenced in a study of blood T cell repertoires in COVID-19. Only in-frame clones appear in the TCRdb table, and some are missing; sequencing was by immunoSEQ multiplex PCR. The repertoire holds around 400,000 clones, around 87% seen once, with over 2% in the top ten. The sample taken for sequencing was peripheral blood. The receptor set was obtained from a woman between 55 and 75 years old with COVID-19, enrolled during active disease.

V and J are TRBV10-1 and TRBJ2-7; no clear D gene. The V gene's germline CDR1 is WNHNN and CDR2 SYGVQD (reference sequence). This CDR3 is built from 12 residues. V gave up 2 bases and J gave up 3 bases, with 5 bases separating them. The CDR3 sequence is CASSEGSYEQYF. The CDR3 DNA reads as TGCGCCAGCAGTGAGGGCAGCTACGAGCAGTACTTC.

The V and J genes are TRBV24-1 and TRBJ1-2, with 10 bases that match TRBD1. Losses at the gene ends were 5 bases for V and 3 bases for J; bases not matched to a gene: 8. This CDR3 has 16 amino acids. CDR1 is KGHDR and CDR2 is SFDVKD in the germline V gene. The CDR3 DNA reads TGTGCCACCAGTGGACCTCAGGGACAGGGGTACTATGGCTACACCTTC. Protein sequence: CATSGPQGQGYYGYTF.

The chain joins TRBV6-6 to TRBJ2-7, with TRBD1 identical over 10 bases. Germline values: CDR1 MNHNY, CDR2 SVGAGI (reference sequence). The CDR3 consists of 15 residues. Trimming removed 6 bases from V and 2 bases from J; junction bases left unmatched: 7. CDR3 loop: CASRSGTGAAYEQYF. In nucleotides, the CDR3 is TGTGCCAGCAGGTCGGGGACAGGGGCGGCCTACGAGCAGTACTTC.

V and J are TRBV27 and TRBJ1-3; D ambiguous. The V gene lost 6 bases and the J gene lost 0 bases, with 6 bases spanning the gap. Germline V lookup: CDR1 MNHEY, CDR2 SMNVEV (reference sequence). The CDR3 extends over 13 amino acids. CDR3 sequence reads: CASRDFSGNTIYF. The CDR3, as DNA: TGTGCCAGCAGGGACTTCTCTGGAAACACCATATATTTT.

CDR3 amino acids: CASRTPRAEAFF. The CDR3 DNA follows: TGTGCCAGCAGGACTCCCAGGGCGGAAGCTTTCTTT. V is TRBV6-5 and J is TRBJ1-1, with D possibly being TRBD1 (5 bases). CDR1 and CDR2 from the germline V gene are MNHEY and SVGAGI. This CDR3 has 12 residues. Trimming removed 6 bases at V and 8 bases at J, with 13 bases between.

This clone showed up many times. J is TRBJ1-3 and V is TRBV18, with 11 bases matching TRBD1. Germline assignment: CDR1 KGHSH and CDR2 LQKENI. This CDR3 has 15 amino acids. V was clipped by 4 bases and J by 2 bases; unmatched bases: 1. CDR3 sequence (DNA): TGTGCCAGCTCACGGGACAGGGGGACTGGAAACACCATATATTTT. It yields the protein CASSRDRGTGNTIYF.

The chain couples TRBV6-5 to TRBJ2-2; possibly TRBD2 for D (5 bases). V was clipped by 6 bases and J by 6 bases, with 17 bases between them. The CDR3 is 15 residues long. Germline V gives CDR1 MNHEY, CDR2 SVGAGI. The CDR3 reads CASRRDVGRSGELFF. The CDR3 nucleotides are TGTGCCAGCAGGAGGGATGTAGGGCGGTCCGGGGAGCTGTTTTTT.

This chain connects TRBV29-1 to TRBJ1-2; 7 bases align to TRBD1. CDR1 is SQVTM and CDR2 is ANQGSEA in the germline V gene. V shed 5 bases, J shed 0 bases, and the junction held 6 bases outside the gene matches. The length of the CDR3 is 14 residues. In DNA form, the CDR3 reads TGCAGCGTTATGGGACAGCTTCCTAACTATGGCTACACCTTC. Residues: CSVMGQLPNYGYTF.

This chain uses TRBV7-2 with TRBJ1-5; D ambiguous. Germline lookup yields CDR1 SGHTA and CDR2 FQGNSA. The CDR3 loop spans 15 amino acids. V shed 4 bases and J shed 0 bases, with 10 bases lying between them. DNA for the CDR3: TGTGCCAGCAGCTCACCCGGGTATAGCAATCAGCCCCAGCATTTT. Translation: CASSSPGYSNQPQHF.

The chain is built from TRBV29-1 and TRBJ2-7; TRBD1 is a possible D gene (7 bases). This CDR3 has 14 amino acids. The V end lost 1 base, the J end lost 1 base, and 11 bases lay between the germline ends. Per germline, CDR1 SQVTM and CDR2 ANQGSEA. The DNA for the CDR3 is TGCAGCGTTGAAGGGCAGGGGGGATCCTACGAGCAGTACTTC. Its protein product is CSVEGQGGSYEQYF.

The chain joins TRBV6-5 to TRBJ2-7, with D perhaps TRBD2 (5 bases). The germline V and J ends were trimmed by 5 bases and 6 bases, with 20 bases remaining between them. The CDR3 runs to 15 residues. The germline gives CDR1 MNHEY, CDR2 SVGAGI. CDR3 coding DNA: TGTGCCAGCAGTCCCAGCCGAGGTAGCGCCGTCGAGCAGTACTTC. This codes for CASSPSRGSAVEQYF.

The genes are TRBV5-6 and TRBJ2-7; tentatively, D is TRBD2 (7 bases). This CDR3 has 16 amino acids. V was shortened by 2 bases and J by 2 bases, with 17 bases between the two germline ends. Germline assignment: CDR1 SGHDT and CDR2 YYEEEE. This chain's CDR3 is CASSFGQRGFAYEQYF. CDR3 coding DNA: TGTGCCAGCAGCTTTGGACAGCGGGGATTCGCCTACGAGCAGTACTTC. The full variable domain, with the rest looked up from reference TRBV5-6 and TRBJ2-7, is DAGVTQSPTHLIKTRGQQVTLRCSPKSGHDTVSWYQQALGQGPQFIFQYYEEEERQRGNFPDRFSGHQFPNYSSELNVNALLLGDSALYLCASSFGQRGFAYEQYFGPGTRLTVT.

This chain connects TRBV7-9 to TRBJ1-1, with 7 bases aligning to TRBD1. Germline CDR1 is SEHNR and CDR2 is FQNEAQ (reference sequence). The junction had 7 bases not matched to a gene; V was cut back by 5 bases and J by 1 base. The CDR3 spans 15 residues. CDR3 residues: CASSPRTGKNTEAFF. The CDR3, as DNA: TGTGCCAGCAGCCCACGGACAGGAAAGAACACTGAAGCTTTCTTT.

V is TRBV5-3 and J is TRBJ1-1; D gene uncertain. TRBV5-3 is an open reading frame whose function is uncertain. Trimming removed 4 bases from V and 1 base from J, with 11 bases in between. The CDR3 covers 14 residues. The CDR3: CARSPSRGNTEAFF. CDR3 bases: TGTGCCAGAAGCCCATCTCGGGGGAACACTGAAGCTTTCTTT.

This clone turned up a few times. V usage is TRBV7-2 and J usage is TRBJ2-3; 9 bases are shared with TRBD2. Trimming cost V 2 bases and J 1 base; bases outside gene matches: 10. The CDR3 has 18 amino acids. Germline values: CDR1 SGHTA, CDR2 FQGNSA. CDR3 DNA sequence: TGTGCCAGCAGCTTACGCTTAGGCCTAGCGGGACGCACAGATACGCAGTATTTT. Translating it yields CASSLRLGLAGRTDTQYF. The full variable domain, with the rest looked up from reference TRBV7-2 and TRBJ2-3, is GAGVSQSPSNKVTEKGKDVELRCDPISGHTALYWYRQSLGQGLEFLIYFQGNSAPDKSGLPSDRFSAERTGGSVSTLTIQRTQQEDSAVYLCASSLRLGLAGRTDTQYFGPGTRLTVL.

Points on this clone: Other DNA sequences in this sample translate to the same CDR3. V and J are TRBV7-9 and TRBJ1-2; D perhaps matches TRBD1 (6 bases). The CDR3 sequence is 13 residues long. Trimming shortened V by 5 bases and J by 4 bases, and 11 bases separated the two germline ends. CDR1 is SEHNR and CDR2 is FQNEAQ in the germline V gene (reference sequence). CDR3 loop: CASSATGIYGYTF. CDR3 coding DNA: TGTGCCAGCAGCGCAACAGGGATCTATGGCTACACCTTC.

This clone has more than one count but fewer than ten. The chain carries TRBV6-5 and TRBJ2-1; TRBD1 aligns across 7 bases. The CDR3 contains 15 residues. After removal of 7 bases from V and 6 bases from J, the junction contained 12 bases not matched to a gene. CDR1 and CDR2 (germline): MNHEY, SVGAGI. The CDR3 region is CASIFRVAGGNEQFF. The DNA for the CDR3 is TGTGCCAGCATATTCCGTGTTGCAGGGGGCAATGAGCAGTTCTTC.

The V call is TRBV5-4, the J call TRBJ2-6; D is uncertain. This CDR3 comprises 13 residues. Trimming left V 2 bases short and J 4 bases short, with 4 bases between. Germline-derived CDR1 and CDR2 are SGHNT and YYREEE (reference sequence). The CDR3 DNA follows: TGTGCCAGCAGCTTCCTCGGGGCCAACGTCCTGACTTTC. As protein: CASSFLGANVLTF.

This clone has just one count. This sequence joins TRBV28 and TRBJ2-1; 8 bases are a match to TRBD1. Germline loops: CDR1 MDHEN, CDR2 SYDVKM. J was trimmed by 3 bases and V by 4 bases; bases with no gene match: 11. The CDR3 has 17 residues. Here the CDR3 reads CASSSPGGAGLYNEQFF. The CDR3, as DNA: TGTGCCAGCAGTTCCCCAGGGGGCGCGGGCCTCTACAATGAGCAGTTCTTC. The variable domain in full, with the rest retrieved from reference TRBV28 and TRBJ2-1, is DVKVTQSSRYLVKRTGEKVFLECVQDMDHENMFWYRQDPGLGLRLIYFSYDVKMKEKGDIPEGYSVSREKKERFSLILESASTNQTSMYLCASSSPGGAGLYNEQFFGPGTRLTVL.

Concerning this clone: The sample holds other DNA sequences that translate to the same CDR3. V gene TRBV5-1 combines with J gene TRBJ2-1; 11 bases map to TRBD2. CDR1 is SGHRS, CDR2 YFSETQ, per germline. Germline trimming cut 2 bases from V and 9 bases from J; bases unmatched to any gene: 7. The CDR3 is 15 amino acids. CDR3 sequence: CASSFLAGGPGEQFF. DNA for the CDR3: TGCGCCAGCAGCTTCTTAGCGGGGGGGCCAGGTGAGCAGTTCTTC.

The chain has TRBV11-2 and TRBJ1-5; 7 nucleotides match TRBD1. The J segment lost 6 bases and the V segment lost 0 bases, leaving 2 bases of the junction unmatched. The CDR3 extends over 14 amino acids. Germline CDR1 and CDR2: SGHAT and FQNNGV. The CDR3 DNA reads TGTGCCAGCAGCTTAGAGGGACAGTTTCAGCCCCAGCATTTT. It encodes CASSLEGQFQPQHF.

This sequence joins TRBV20-1 and TRBJ2-7; D is perhaps TRBD2 (5 bases). The CDR3 has 11 amino acids. Germline V gives CDR1 DFQATT, CDR2 SNEGSKA (reference sequence). V was cut by 6 bases and J by 10 bases, with 16 bases left in between. The CDR3 DNA reads as TGCAGTGCCCCGGTGGGAGTTGAACAGTACTTC. Protein product: CSAPVGVEQYF.

This rearrangement joins TRBV2 to TRBJ1-1, with 11 bases fitting TRBD1. V lost 2 bases to trimming and J lost 7 bases; unmatched junction nucleotides: 6. Germline CDR1 and CDR2: SNHLY and FYNNEI. There are 15 residues in the CDR3. The CDR3 DNA follows: TGTGCCAGCAGTGAACCTGGACAGGGGGCGATTGAAGCTTTCTTT. Translated, it gives CASSEPGQGAIEAFF.